The T cell receptor beta chain under discussion was sequenced for a study of graft-versus-host responses after intestinal transplantation. In the study overall: As for transplant type, recipients had multivisceral, liver-intestinal, or isolated intestinal grafts.

The CDR3 length is 14 residues. Germline V gene data show CDR1 as MNHEY and CDR2 as SMNVEV (reference sequence). V dropped 3 bases and J dropped 3 bases, with 11 bases sitting between them. Generated by immunoSEQ multiplex PCR, the TCRdb table keeps only in-frame clones and is missing some. The sample includes 25,000 to 30,000 clones, about four fifths of them seen just once. Worth noting for this clone: Its antigen remains unknown.

Study results and limitations: Some GvH clones appeared in ileal mucosa or blood before recipient bone marrow.

Here the sequenced sample was unstimulated CD4+ T cells sorted from spleen or lymph node cells, taken before intestinal transplant. The TCR comes from a human donor who received an intestinal transplant. V gene TRBV27 combines with J gene TRBJ1-2; D uncertain. The CDR3 sequence: CASSLAATDYGYTF. The CDR3 coding sequence is TGTGCCAGCAGTTTGGCGGCGACGGACTATGGCTACACCTTC.